The 8 T cell receptor beta chains below come from one sample, sequenced in a study of CD8 T cells in ankylosing spondylitis. Study outcomes and limitations: Seemingly characteristic of ankylosing spondylitis blood was a TCR beta motif consisting of about 8 highly homologous variants.

Their cognate antigens are unknown. One entry per CDR3 protein, called by TCRdb with MiXCR from the 5' RACE reads. The table has about 450,000 distinct CDR3 sequences, roughly 25% seen once. Input material: blood, either unsorted or a sorted T cell fraction (not recorded which). The origin of the receptors is a male donor with ankylosing spondylitis.

The rearrangement uses TRBV5-1 and TRBJ1-3; no clear D gene. The germline gives CDR1 SGHRS, CDR2 YFSETQ. The CDR3 contains 14 residues. Between the trimmed V and J ends, which lost 5 bases and 0 bases, there was a span of 9 bases. CDR3 sequence (DNA): TGCGCCAGCAGGGACCCTGGCTCTGGAAACACCATATATTTT. It yields the protein CASRDPGSGNTIYF.

The chain couples TRBV3-1 to TRBJ2-7, with D perhaps TRBD2 (6 bases). The CDR3 spans 13 residues. The germline CDR1 and CDR2 sequences are LGHDT and YNNKEL (reference sequence). Trimming removed 4 bases at V and 5 bases at J, with 12 bases between. The CDR3 nucleotides read TGTGCCAGCAGCCCCCCGGGACTCAACGAGCAGTACTTC. Translated: CASSPPGLNEQYF.

The chain has TRBV7-9 and TRBJ2-3; TRBD2 is a possible D gene (5 bases). V dropped 1 base and J dropped 0 bases, with 11 bases sitting between them. This CDR3 is built from 16 residues. Germline V CDR1 and CDR2: SEHNR, FQNEAQ (reference sequence). CDR3 in amino acids: CASSLDAGPSTDTQYF. CDR3 in DNA: TGTGCCAGCAGCTTAGACGCGGGCCCTAGCACAGATACGCAGTATTTT.

The chain combines TRBV20-1 with TRBJ2-3; tentative D call: TRBD2 (6 bases). Per the germline V gene, CDR1 is DFQATT and CDR2 is SNEGSKA (reference sequence). The length of the CDR3 is 13 residues. Trimming shortened V by 6 bases and J by 1 base, and 11 bases separated the two germline ends. CDR3 nucleotides: TGCAGTGCCCCCGGGAGCGGCACAGATACGCAGTATTTT. Protein: CSAPGSGTDTQYF.

The rearrangement links TRBV12-3 or TRBV12-4 to TRBJ2-3, with D uncertain. The CDR3 length is 15 residues. V lost 2 bases to trimming and J lost 1 base, with 10 bases between them. CDR3 in DNA: TGTGCCAGCAGTTTAAGACGCTGGGGCACAGATACGCAGTATTTT. The encoded protein is CASSLRRWGTDTQYF.

This clonotype was recorded many times. The rearrangement uses TRBV20-1 and TRBJ1-5; tentatively, D is TRBD1 (5 bases). In germline, CDR1 is DFQATT, CDR2 SNEGSKA (reference sequence). This CDR3 comprises 17 residues. Trimming shortened V by 3 bases and J by 3 bases, and 21 bases separated the two germline ends. CDR3 coding DNA: TGCAGTGCTAGGCCCTCTCAGGTGGGGGTTCACAATCAGCCCCAGCATTTT. Its protein product is CSARPSQVGVHNQPQHF.

This clonotype was found a few times. The J gene is TRBJ1-1, the V gene TRBV10-2; the match to TRBD1 covers 8 bases. The CDR3 is made up of 14 amino acids. Germline CDR1 reads WSHSY; CDR2 reads SAAADI. The V segment lost 5 bases and the J segment 7 bases; nucleotides outside the gene matches: 9. In DNA, the CDR3 is TGCGCCAGCAGTACCGGGACAGGAGGTTTTGAAGCTTTCTTT. Protein sequence: CASSTGTGGFEAFF.

The gene calls are TRBV5-1 and TRBJ1-5, with a weak D call TRBD1 (5 bases). This CDR3 has 15 amino acids. Per the germline V gene, CDR1 is SGHRS and CDR2 is YFSETQ. Trimming took 0 bases from V and 4 from J, leaving 11 bases between them. The CDR3 DNA sequence: TGCGCCAGCAGCTTGGTCAGGGCTCGGAATCAGCCCCAGCATTTT. Translation gives CASSLVRARNQPQHF.